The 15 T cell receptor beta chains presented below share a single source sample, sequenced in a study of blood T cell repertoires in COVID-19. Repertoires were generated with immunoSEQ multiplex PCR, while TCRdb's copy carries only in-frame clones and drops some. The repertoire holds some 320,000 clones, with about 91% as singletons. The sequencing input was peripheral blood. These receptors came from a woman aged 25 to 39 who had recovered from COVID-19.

This CDR3 reads CASSAQGASDSPLHF. The CDR3 DNA reads TGTGCCAGCAGTGCGCAGGGGGCTTCTGATTCACCCCTCCACTTT. This chain connects TRBV2 to TRBJ1-6, with 8 nucleotides matching TRBD1. Germline loops: CDR1 SNHLY, CDR2 FYNNEI. The CDR3 totals 15 residues. V lost 4 bases, J lost 8 bases, and 7 bases stayed unmatched. Full variable domain (missing parts from reference TRBV2 and TRBJ1-6): EPEVTQTPSHQVTQMGQEVILRCVPISNHLYFYWYRQILGQKVEFLVSFYNNEISEKSEIFDDQFSVERPDGSNFTLKIRSTKLEDSAMYFCASSAQGASDSPLHFGNGTRLTVT.

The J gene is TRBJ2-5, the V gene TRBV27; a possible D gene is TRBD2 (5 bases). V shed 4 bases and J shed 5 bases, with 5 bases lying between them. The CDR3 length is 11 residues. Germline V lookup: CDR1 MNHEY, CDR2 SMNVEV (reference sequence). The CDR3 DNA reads TGTGCCAGCAGTTCGGGGGAGACCCAGTACTTC. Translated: CASSSGETQYF.

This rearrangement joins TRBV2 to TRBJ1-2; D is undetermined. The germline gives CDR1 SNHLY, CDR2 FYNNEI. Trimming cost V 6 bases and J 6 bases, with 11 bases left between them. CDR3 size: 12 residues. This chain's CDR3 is CASRTDGDGYTF. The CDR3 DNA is TGTGCCAGCAGAACCGACGGGGATGGCTACACCTTC.

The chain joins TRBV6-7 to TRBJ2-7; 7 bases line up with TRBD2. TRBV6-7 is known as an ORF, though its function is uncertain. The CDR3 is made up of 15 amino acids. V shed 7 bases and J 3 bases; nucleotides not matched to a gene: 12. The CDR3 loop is CASTTPPGRNYEQYF. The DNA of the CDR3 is TGTGCCAGCACCACTCCCCCCGGGAGGAACTACGAGCAGTACTTC.

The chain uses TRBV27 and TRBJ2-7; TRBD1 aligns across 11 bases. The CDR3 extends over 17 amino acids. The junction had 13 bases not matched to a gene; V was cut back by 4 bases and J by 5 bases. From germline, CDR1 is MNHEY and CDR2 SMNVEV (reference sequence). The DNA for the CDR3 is TGTGCCAGCAGTTCCCAGAAAGGGACAGGGGGGAGCAACGAGCAGTACTTC. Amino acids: CASSSQKGTGGSNEQYF.

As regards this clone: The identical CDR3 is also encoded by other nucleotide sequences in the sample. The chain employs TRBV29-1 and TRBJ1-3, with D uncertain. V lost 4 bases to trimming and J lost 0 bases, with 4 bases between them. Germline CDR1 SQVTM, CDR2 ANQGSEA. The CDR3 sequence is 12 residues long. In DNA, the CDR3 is TGCAGCGTTGTGAGCTCTGGAAACACCATATATTTT. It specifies CSVVSSGNTIYF. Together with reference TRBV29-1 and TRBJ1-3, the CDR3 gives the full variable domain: SAVISQKPSRDICQRGTSLTIQCQVDSQVTMMFWYRQQPGQSLTLIATANQGSEATYESGFVIDKFPISRPNLTFSTLTVSNMSPEDSSIYLCSVVSSGNTIYFGEGSWLTVV.

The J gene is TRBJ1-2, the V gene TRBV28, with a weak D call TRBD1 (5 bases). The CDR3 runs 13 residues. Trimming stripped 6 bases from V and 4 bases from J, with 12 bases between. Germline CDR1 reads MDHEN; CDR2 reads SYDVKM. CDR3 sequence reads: CASRFPGGYGYTF. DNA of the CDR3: TGTGCCAGCAGATTCCCCGGGGGCTATGGCTACACCTTC.

CDR3 nucleotide sequence: TGTGCCAGCAGCTCTAGGACAGGGCGGGGCTACACCTTC. Amino acid sequence: CASSSRTGRGYTF. The chain links TRBV5-6 to TRBJ1-2; 8 nucleotides match TRBD1. The CDR3 runs 13 residues. Trimming removed 3 bases from V and 8 bases from J; junction bases left unmatched: 6. Germline CDR1 reads SGHDT; CDR2 reads YYEEEE.

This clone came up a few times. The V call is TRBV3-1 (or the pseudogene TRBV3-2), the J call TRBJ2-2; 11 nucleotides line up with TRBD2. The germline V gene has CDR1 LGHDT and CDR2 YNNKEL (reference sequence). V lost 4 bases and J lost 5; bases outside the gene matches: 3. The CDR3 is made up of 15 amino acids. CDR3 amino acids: CASSPGTSGTGELFF. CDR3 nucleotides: TGTGCCAGCAGCCCCGGGACTAGCGGAACCGGGGAGCTGTTTTTT.

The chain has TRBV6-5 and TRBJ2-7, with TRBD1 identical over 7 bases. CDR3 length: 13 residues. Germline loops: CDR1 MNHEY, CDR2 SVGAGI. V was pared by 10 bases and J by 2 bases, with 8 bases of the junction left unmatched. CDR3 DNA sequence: TGTGCCACCAAGGGGACAGCCACCTACGAGCAGTACTTC. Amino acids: CATKGTATYEQYF.

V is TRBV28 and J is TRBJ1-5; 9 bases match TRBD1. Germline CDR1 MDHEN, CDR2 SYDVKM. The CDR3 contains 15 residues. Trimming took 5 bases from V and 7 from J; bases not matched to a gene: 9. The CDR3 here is CASSRPGTGHQPQHF. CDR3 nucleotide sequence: TGTGCCAGCAGTCGACCCGGGACAGGGCACCAGCCCCAGCATTTT.

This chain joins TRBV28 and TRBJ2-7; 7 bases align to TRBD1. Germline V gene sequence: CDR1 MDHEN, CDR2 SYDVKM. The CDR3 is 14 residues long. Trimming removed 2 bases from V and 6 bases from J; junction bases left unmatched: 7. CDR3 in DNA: TGTGCCAGCAGTTTAACAGGGGCTAGACGCGAGCAGTACTTC. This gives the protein CASSLTGARREQYF.

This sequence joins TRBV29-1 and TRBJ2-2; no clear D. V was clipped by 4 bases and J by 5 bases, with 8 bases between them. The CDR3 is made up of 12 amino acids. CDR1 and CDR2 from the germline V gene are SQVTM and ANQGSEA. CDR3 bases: TGCAGCGTTGCCCAGGCGACCGGGGAGCTGTTTTTT. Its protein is CSVAQATGELFF.

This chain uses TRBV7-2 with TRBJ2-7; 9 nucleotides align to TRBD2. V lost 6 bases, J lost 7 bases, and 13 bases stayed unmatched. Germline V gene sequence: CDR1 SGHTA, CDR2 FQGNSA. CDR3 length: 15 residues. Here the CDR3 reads CASRDIRGGAGEQYF. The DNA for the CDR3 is TGTGCCAGCAGAGACATCCGCGGGGGGGCAGGTGAGCAGTACTTC.

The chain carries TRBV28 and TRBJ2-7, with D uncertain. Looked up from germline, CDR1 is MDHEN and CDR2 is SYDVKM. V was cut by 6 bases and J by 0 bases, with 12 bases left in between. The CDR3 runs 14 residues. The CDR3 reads CASSRGISSYEQYF. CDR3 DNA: TGTGCCAGCAGCCGAGGAATTAGCTCCTACGAGCAGTACTTC. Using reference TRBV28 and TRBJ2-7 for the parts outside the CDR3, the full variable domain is DVKVTQSSRYLVKRTGEKVFLECVQDMDHENMFWYRQDPGLGLRLIYFSYDVKMKEKGDIPEGYSVSREKKERFSLILESASTNQTSMYLCASSRGISSYEQYFGPGTRLTVT.